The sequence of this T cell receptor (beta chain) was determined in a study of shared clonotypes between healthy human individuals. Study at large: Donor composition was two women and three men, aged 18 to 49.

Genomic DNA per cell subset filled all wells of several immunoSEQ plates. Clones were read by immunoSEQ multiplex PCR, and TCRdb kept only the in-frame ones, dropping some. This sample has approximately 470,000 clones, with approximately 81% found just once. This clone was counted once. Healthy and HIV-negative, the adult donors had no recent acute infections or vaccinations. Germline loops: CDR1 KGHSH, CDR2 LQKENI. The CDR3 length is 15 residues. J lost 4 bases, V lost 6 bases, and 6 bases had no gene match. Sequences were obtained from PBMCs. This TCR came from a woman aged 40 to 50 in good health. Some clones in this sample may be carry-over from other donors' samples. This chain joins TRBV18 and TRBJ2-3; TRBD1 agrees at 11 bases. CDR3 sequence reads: CASSMDRGHADTQYF. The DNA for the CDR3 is TGTGCCAGCTCGATGGACAGGGGGCACGCAGATACGCAGTATTTT.